This TCR beta chain was documented in a study of long-term antiretroviral therapy in people with HIV. Study-level points and caveats: Relative to control repertoires, HIV repertoires exhibited narrower CDR3 length ranges. Post-ART, diversity grew, though it stayed under transplant donor control levels.

Notes on this clone: Its antigen is unidentified.

Germline CDR1 and CDR2: LGHNA and YNFKEQ. The ends were cut back, 1 base at V and 6 bases at J, with 10 bases in the middle. The CDR3 consists of 14 residues. The assay, immunoSEQ v3.0, was run at survey level. The study targeted about 40,000-50,000 T-cell genomes per sample in sequencing. This table comes from immunoSEQ multiplex PCR, and its TCRdb copy is limited to in-frame clones, with some not included. The sample includes over 25,000 clones, roughly 86% of them seen just once. The receptor was isolated from a woman in her twenties or thirties with HIV. V is TRBV4-2 and J is TRBJ1-5; weak D call: TRBD1 (5 bases). Sequencing was performed on unsorted PBMCs, taken 0.8 years after starting antiretroviral therapy. The CDR3 DNA follows: TGTGCCAGCAGCCAAGCCCAGGGAGCTCAGCCCCAGCATTTT. Translation: CASSQAQGAQPQHF.